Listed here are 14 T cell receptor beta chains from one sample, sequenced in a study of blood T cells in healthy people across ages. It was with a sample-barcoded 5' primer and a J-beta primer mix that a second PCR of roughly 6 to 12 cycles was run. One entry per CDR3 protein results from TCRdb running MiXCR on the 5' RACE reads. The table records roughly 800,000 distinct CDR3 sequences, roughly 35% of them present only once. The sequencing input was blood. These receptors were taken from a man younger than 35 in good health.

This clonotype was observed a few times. The CDR3 sequence: CASSLVPADGYTF. CDR3 nucleotide sequence: TGTGCCAGCAGCTTAGTACCAGCGGATGGCTACACCTTC. This chain connects TRBV7-6 to TRBJ1-2; unclear D gene. V was cut by 1 base and J by 6 bases, with 9 bases left in between. Germline CDR1 reads SGHVS; CDR2 reads FNYEAQ. The CDR3 runs to 13 residues. Using reference TRBV7-6 and TRBJ1-2 for the parts outside the CDR3, the full variable domain is GAGVSQSPRYKVTKRGQDVALRCDPISGHVSLYWYRQALGQGPEFLTYFNYEAQQDKSGLPNDRFSAERPEGSISTLTIQRTEQRDSAMYRCASSLVPADGYTFGSGTRLTVV.

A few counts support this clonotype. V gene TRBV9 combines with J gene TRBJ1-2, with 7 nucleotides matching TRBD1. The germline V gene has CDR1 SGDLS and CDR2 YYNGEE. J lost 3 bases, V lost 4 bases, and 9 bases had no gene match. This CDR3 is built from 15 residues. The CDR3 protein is CASSPGTVKHYGYTF. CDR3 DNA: TGTGCCAGCAGCCCGGGGACAGTAAAACACTATGGCTACACCTTC.

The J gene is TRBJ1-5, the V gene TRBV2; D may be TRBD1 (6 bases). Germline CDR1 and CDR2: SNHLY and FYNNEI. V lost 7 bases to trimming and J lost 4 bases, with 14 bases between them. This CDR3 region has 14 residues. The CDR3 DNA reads TGTGCCAGCAAAGGGGACACAGAAAATCAGCCCCAGCATTTT. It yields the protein CASKGDTENQPQHF.

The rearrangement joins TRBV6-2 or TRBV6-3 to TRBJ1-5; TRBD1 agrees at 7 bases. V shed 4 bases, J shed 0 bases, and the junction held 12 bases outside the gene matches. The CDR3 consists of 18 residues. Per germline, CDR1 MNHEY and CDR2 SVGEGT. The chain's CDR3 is CASSSPGTEIYSNQPQHF. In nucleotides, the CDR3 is TGTGCCAGCAGTTCCCCCGGGACAGAGATATATAGCAATCAGCCCCAGCATTTT.

The CDR3 sequence is CASSGGQGGNSPLHF. In DNA form, the CDR3 reads TGTGCCTCCAGCGGTGGACAGGGCGGTAATTCACCCCTCCACTTT. The gene calls are TRBV10-3 and TRBJ1-6; TRBD1 matches at 8 bases. The germline V gene has CDR1 ENHRY and CDR2 SYGVKD. Trimming took 11 bases from V and 6 from J; bases not matched to a gene: 12. There are 15 residues in the CDR3.

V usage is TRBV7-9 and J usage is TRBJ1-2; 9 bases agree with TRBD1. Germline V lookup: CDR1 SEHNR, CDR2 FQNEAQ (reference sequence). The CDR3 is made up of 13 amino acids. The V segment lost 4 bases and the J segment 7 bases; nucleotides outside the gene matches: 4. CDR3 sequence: CASSSPQGAGYTF. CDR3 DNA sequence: TGTGCCAGCAGCTCTCCACAGGGGGCTGGCTACACCTTC.

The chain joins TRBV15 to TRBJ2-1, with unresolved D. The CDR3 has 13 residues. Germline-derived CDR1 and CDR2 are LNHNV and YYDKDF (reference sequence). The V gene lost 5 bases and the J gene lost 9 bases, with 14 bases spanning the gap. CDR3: CATSSRDWGEQFF. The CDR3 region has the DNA TGTGCCACCAGCTCCCGAGACTGGGGTGAGCAGTTCTTC.

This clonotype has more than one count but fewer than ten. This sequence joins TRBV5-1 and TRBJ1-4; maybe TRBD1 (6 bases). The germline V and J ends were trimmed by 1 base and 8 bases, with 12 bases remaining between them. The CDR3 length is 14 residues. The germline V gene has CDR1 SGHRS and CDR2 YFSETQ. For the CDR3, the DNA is TGCGCCAGCAGCTTGTCGAGGGGGTCGGAAAAACTGTTTTTT. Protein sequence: CASSLSRGSEKLFF.

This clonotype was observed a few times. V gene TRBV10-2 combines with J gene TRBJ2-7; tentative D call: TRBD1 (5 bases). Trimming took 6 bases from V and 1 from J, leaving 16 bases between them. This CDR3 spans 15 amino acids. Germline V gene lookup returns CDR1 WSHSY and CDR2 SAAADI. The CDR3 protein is CASRASVGVSYEQYF. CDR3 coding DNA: TGCGCCAGCAGGGCAAGTGTAGGGGTGTCCTACGAGCAGTACTTC.

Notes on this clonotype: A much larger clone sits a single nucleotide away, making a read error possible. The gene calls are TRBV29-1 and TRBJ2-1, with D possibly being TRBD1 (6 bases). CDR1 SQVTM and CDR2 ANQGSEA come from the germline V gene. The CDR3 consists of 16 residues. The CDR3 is CSVVFVQGRSCNEQFF. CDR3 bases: TGCAGCGTTGTATTTGTGCAGGGGAGATCCTGCAATGAGCAGTTCTTC.

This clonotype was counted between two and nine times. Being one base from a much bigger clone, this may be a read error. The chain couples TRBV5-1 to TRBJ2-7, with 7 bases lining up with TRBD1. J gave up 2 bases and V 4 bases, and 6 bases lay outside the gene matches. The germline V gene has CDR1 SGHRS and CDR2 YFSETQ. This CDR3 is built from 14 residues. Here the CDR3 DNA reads TGCGCCAGCAGCGTAACTGGGACAGCCTACGAGCAGTACTTC. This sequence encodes CASSVTGTAYEQYF.

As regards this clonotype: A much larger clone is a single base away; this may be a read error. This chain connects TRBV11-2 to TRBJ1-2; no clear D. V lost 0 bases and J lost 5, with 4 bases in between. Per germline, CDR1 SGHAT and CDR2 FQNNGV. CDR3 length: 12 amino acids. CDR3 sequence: CASSLDRYGYTF. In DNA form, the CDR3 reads TGTGCCAGCAGCTTAGACCGATATGGCTACACCTTC.

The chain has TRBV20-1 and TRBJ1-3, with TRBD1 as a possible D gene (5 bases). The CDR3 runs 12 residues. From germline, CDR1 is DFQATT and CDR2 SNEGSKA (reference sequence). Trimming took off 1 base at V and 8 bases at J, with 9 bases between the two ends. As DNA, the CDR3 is TGCAGTGCTAGAGCGGGGCGGGACACCATATATTTT. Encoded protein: CSARAGRDTIYF.

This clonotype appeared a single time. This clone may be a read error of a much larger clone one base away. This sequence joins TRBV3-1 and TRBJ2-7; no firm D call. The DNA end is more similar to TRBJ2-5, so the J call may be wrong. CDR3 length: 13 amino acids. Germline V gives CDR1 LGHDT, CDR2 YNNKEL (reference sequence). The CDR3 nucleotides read TGTGCCGGCAGCCAAGAAATCGGCGAGACCCAGTACTTC. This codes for CAGSQEIGETQYF.